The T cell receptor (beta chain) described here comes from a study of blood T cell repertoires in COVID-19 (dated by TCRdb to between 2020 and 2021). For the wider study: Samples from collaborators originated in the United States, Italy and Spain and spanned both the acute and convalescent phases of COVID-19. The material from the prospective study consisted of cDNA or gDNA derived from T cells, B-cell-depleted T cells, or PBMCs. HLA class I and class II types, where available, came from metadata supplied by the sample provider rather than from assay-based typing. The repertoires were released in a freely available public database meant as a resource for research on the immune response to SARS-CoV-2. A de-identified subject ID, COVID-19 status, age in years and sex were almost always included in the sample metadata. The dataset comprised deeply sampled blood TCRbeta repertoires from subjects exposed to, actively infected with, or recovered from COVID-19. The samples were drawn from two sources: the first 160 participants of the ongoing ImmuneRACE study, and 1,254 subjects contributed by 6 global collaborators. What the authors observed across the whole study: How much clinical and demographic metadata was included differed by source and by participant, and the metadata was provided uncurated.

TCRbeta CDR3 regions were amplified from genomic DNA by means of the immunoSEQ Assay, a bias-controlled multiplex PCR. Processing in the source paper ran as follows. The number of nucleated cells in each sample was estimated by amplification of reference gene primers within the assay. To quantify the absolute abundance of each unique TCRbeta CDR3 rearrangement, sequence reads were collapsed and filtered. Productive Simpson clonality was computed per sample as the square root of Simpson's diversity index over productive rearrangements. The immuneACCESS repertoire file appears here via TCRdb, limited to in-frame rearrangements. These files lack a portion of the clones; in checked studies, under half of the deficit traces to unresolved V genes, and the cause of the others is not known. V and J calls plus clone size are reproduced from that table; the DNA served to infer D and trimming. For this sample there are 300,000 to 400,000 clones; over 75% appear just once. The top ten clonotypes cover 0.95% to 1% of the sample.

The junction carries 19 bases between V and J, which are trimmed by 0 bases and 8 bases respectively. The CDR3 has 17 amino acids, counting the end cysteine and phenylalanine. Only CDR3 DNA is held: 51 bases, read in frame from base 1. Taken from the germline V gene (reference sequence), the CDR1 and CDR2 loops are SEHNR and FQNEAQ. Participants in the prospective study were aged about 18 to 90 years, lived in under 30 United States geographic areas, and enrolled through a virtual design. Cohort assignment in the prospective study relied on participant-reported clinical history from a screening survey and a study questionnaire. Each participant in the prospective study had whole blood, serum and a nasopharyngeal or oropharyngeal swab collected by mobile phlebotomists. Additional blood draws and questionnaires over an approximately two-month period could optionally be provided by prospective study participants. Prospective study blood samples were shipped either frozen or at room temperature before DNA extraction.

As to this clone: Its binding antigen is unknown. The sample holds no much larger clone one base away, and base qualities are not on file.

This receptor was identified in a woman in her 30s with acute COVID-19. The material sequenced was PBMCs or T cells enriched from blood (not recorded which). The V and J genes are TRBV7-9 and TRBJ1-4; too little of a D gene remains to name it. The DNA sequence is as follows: TGTGCCAGCAGCTTAGCGGCCTTTTTGGAGGAGCGGGAAAAACTGTTTTTT. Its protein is CASSLAAFLEEREKLFF.